A selection of T cell receptor beta chains follows, all from one sample in a study of technical replicates of blood from a handful of donors. The repertoire was sequenced with immunoSEQ multiplex PCR; TCRdb's copy has only in-frame clones and lacks some. The repertoire holds some 79,000 clones, with about 91% as singletons. Sequenced material: T cells isolated from PBMCs. The receptors here all came from a human donor in good health. Some clones in this sample may be carry-over from other donors' samples. CDR3s include the opening cysteine and the closing phenylalanine or tryptophan. D genes are given only for firm matches. Clone size is given for some rows only: seen once, a few or many times, or a class if the clone is expanded.

j_call d_call v_call clone_size cdr3_aa cdr3_nt
TRBJ2-7 - TRBV6-6 once CATRDGSRYEQYF TGTGCCACCCGGGACGGGAGCCGCTACGAGCAGTACTTC
TRBJ2-7 - TRBV27 - CASENRRDFPYEQYF TGTGCCAGCGAGAATCGCCGGGACTTCCCCTACGAGCAGTACTTC
TRBJ1-5 TRBD1 TRBV5-1 - CASSFPGQGAHVGQPQHF TGCGCCAGCAGCTTTCCGGGACAGGGGGCGCATGTAGGTCAGCCCCAGCATTTT
TRBJ2-1 TRBD2 TRBV19 - CASSILAGGIEQFF TGTGCCAGTAGTATACTAGCGGGAGGCATTGAGCAGTTCTTC
TRBJ1-1 - TRBV11-3 few CASSTSTVNTEAFF -
TRBJ2-3 - TRBV19 - CASSMGLTDTQYF TGTGCCAGTAGTATGGGACTCACAGATACGCAGTATTTT
TRBJ1-1 TRBD1 TRBV2 - CASSDGTANTEAFF TGTGCCAGCAGTGACGGGACAGCGAACACTGAAGCTTTCTTT
TRBJ2-7 - TRBV21-1 - CASSKGGNGQSYEQYF TGTGCCAGCAGCAAAGGAGGTAACGGACAGTCCTACGAGCAGTACTTC
TRBJ2-1 - TRBV7-7 - CASSLSVSAAVDEQFF TGTGCCAGCAGCTTATCAGTATCGGCGGCGGTGGATGAGCAGTTCTTC
TRBJ2-1 TRBD2 TRBV6-5 - CASSYGGGRSYNEQFF TGTGCCAGCAGTTATGGTGGCGGGAGGTCCTACAATGAGCAGTTCTTC
TRBJ2-7 - TRBV28 - CASSVLAGTYEQYF TGTGCCAGCAGTGTGCTGGCAGGTACCTACGAGCAGTACTTC